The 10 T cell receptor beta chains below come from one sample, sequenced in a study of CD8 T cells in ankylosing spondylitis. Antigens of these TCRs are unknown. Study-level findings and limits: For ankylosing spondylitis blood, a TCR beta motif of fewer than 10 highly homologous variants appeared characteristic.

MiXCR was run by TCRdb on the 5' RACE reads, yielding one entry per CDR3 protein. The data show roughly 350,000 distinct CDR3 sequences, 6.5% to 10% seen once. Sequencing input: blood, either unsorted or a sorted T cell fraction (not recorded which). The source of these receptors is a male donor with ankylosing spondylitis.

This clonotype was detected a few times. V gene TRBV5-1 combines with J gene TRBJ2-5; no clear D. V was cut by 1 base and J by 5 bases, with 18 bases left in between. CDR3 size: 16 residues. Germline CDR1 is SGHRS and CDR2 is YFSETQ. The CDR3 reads CASSLSATPPLETQYF. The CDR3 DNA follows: TGCGCCAGCAGCTTGAGCGCCACCCCTCCGTTGGAGACCCAGTACTTC.

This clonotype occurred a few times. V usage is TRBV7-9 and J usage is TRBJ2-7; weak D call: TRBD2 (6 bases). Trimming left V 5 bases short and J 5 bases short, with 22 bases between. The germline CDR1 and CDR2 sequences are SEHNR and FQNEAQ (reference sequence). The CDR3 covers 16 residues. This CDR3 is CASSPPVRDSAHEQYF. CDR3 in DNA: TGTGCCAGCAGCCCCCCCGTCCGGGACTCCGCGCACGAGCAGTACTTC.

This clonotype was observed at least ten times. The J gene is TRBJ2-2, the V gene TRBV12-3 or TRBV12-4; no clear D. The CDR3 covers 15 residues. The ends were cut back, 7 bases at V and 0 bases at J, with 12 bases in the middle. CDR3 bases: TGTGCCAGCACCCCAATACAGACGAACACCGGGGAGCTGTTTTTT. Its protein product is CASTPIQTNTGELFF.

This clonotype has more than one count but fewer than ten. This chain's CDR3 is CASSEPGQGMENEQFF. Written as DNA, the CDR3 is TGTGCCAGCAGCGAGCCGGGACAGGGGATGGAAAATGAGCAGTTCTTC. The V gene is TRBV2, the J gene TRBJ2-1; 10 nucleotides align to TRBD1. This CDR3 has 16 amino acids. V lost 6 bases and J lost 7; bases outside the gene matches: 12. The germline CDR1 and CDR2 sequences are SNHLY and FYNNEI.

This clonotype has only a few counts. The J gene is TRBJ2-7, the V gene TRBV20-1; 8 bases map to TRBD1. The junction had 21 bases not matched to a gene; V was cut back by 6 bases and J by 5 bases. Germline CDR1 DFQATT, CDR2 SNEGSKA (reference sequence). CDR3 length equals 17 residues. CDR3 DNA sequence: TGCAGTGCCAGCGTCCCGTCCAGGGACAGGTGGGGTAACGAGCAGTACTTC. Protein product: CSASVPSRDRWGNEQYF.

Written as DNA, the CDR3 is TGTGCCAGCAGTTTACGGCGGGGCCTTTTCAATGAGCAGTTCTTC. Protein product: CASSLRRGLFNEQFF. The rearrangement links TRBV12-3 or TRBV12-4 to TRBJ2-1, with D perhaps TRBD2 (6 bases). V lost 2 bases, J lost 6 bases, and 14 bases lay in between. The CDR3 has 15 amino acids.

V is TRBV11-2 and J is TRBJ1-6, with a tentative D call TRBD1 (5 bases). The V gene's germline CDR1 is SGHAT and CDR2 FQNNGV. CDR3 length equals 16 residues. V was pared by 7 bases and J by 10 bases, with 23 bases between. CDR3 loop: CASTPAEGRNHSPLHF. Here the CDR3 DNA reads TGTGCCAGCACCCCCGCGGAGGGGCGCAATCACTCACCCCTCCACTTT.

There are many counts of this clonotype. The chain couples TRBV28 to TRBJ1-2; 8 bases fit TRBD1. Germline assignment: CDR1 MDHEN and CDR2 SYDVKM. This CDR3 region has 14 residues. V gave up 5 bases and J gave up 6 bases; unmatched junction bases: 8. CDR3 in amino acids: CASSPRTGWHGYTF. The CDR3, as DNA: TGTGCCAGCAGTCCCAGGACAGGGTGGCATGGCTACACCTTC.

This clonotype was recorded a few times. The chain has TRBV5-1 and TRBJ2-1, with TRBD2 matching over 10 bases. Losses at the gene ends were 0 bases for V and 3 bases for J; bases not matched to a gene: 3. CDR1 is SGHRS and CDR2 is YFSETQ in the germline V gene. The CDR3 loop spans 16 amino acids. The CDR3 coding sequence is TGCGCCAGCAGCTTGGCAACTAGCGGGGTCTACAATGAGCAGTTCTTC. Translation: CASSLATSGVYNEQFF.

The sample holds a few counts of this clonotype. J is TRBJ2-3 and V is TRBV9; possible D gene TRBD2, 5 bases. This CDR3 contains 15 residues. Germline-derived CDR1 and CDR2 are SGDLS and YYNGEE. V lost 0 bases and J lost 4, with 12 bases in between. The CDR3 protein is CASSVESSVADTQYF. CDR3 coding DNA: TGTGCCAGCAGCGTAGAGAGTAGCGTCGCAGATACGCAGTATTTT.